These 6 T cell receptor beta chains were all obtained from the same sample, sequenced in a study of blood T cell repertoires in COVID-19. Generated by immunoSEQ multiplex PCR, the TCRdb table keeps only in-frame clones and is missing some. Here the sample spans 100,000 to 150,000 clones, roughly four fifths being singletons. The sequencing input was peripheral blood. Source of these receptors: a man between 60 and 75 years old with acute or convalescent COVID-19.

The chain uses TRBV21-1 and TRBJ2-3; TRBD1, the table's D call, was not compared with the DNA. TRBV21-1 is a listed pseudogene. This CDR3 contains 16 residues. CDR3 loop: CASGFHRQGCPDTQYF. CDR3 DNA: TGTGCCAGCGGGTTTCATCGCCAGGGGTGCCCAGATACGCAGTATTTT.

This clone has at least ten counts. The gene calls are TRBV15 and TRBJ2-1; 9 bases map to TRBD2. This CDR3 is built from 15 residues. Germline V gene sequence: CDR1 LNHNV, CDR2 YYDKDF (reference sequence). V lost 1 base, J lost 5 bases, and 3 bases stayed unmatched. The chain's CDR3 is CATSRGASGDNEQFF. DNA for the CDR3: TGTGCCACCAGCAGAGGAGCTAGCGGGGACAATGAGCAGTTCTTC.

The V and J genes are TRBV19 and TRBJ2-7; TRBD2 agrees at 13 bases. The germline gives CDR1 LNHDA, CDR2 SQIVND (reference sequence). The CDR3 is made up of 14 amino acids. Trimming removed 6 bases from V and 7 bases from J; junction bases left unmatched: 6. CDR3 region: CASSTSGRAREQYF. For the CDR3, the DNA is TGTGCCAGTAGCACTAGCGGGAGGGCCCGAGAGCAGTACTTC.

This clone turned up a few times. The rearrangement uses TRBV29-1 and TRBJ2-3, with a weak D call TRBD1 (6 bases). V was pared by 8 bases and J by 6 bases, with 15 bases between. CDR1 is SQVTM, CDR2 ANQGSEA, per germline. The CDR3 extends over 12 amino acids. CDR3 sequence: CSPRYRDDTQYF. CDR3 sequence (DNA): TGCAGCCCAAGGTACAGGGACGATACGCAGTATTTT.

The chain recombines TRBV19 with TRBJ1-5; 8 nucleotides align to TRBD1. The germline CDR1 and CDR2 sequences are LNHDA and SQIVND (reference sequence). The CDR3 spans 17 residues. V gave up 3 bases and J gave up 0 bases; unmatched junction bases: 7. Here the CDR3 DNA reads TGTGCCAGTAGTATTAGTACAGGGGGTGATAGCAATCAGCCCCAGCATTTT. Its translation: CASSISTGGDSNQPQHF.

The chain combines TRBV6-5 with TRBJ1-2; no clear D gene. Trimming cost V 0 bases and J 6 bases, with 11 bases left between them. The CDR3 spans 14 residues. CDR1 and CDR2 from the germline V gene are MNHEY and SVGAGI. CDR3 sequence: CASSYSDQADGYTF. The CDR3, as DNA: TGTGCCAGCAGTTACTCGGATCAGGCCGATGGCTACACCTTC.